Listed here are 18 T cell receptor beta chains from one sample, sequenced in a study of blood T cell repertoires in COVID-19. Sequenced by immunoSEQ multiplex PCR; TCRdb stores in-frame clones only, minus some. The sample has some 120,000 clones; approximately 71% are singletons. The sequencing input was peripheral blood. The receptors here all came from a human donor in a cohort sampled during active COVID-19.

The V gene is TRBV15, the J gene TRBJ2-7; 7 nucleotides line up with TRBD1. The V segment lost 2 bases and the J segment 0 bases; nucleotides outside the gene matches: 7. Per germline, CDR1 LNHNV and CDR2 YYDKDF (reference sequence). The CDR3 sequence is 16 residues long. The DNA for the CDR3 is TGTGCCACCAGCAGAACTCGACAGGGCAGCTCCTACGAGCAGTACTTC. It is translated as CATSRTRQGSSYEQYF. Full variable domain (rest looked up from reference TRBV15 and TRBJ2-7): DAMVIQNPRYQVTQFGKPVTLSCSQTLNHNVMYWYQQKSSQAPKLLFHYYDKDFNNEADTPDNFQSRRPNTSFCFLDIRSPGLGDTAMYLCATSRTRQGSSYEQYFGPGTRLTVT.

This clone was detected a few times. The chain has TRBV27 and TRBJ2-7; no definite D call. The CDR3 contains 15 residues. The V gene lost 8 bases and the J gene lost 5 bases, with 22 bases spanning the gap. Germline CDR1 reads MNHEY; CDR2 reads SMNVEV (reference sequence). This chain's CDR3 is CASSRVSPRWNEQYF. Here the CDR3 DNA reads TGTGCCAGCTCTCGGGTGAGCCCCCGATGGAACGAGCAGTACTTC.

J is TRBJ2-5 and V is TRBV28; D is perhaps TRBD2 (7 bases). This CDR3 spans 12 amino acids. V was clipped by 8 bases and J by 3 bases, with 10 bases between them. Germline V gene lookup returns CDR1 MDHEN and CDR2 SYDVKM. CDR3 sequence: CASWGGEETQYF. The CDR3 DNA is TGTGCCAGCTGGGGGGGCGAAGAGACCCAGTACTTC.

The V call is TRBV28, the J call TRBJ2-6; D may be TRBD1 (5 bases). Trimming took off 4 bases at V and 0 bases at J, with 16 bases between the two ends. This CDR3 is 18 amino acids long. Germline CDR1 and CDR2: MDHEN and SYDVKM. The CDR3 nucleotides read TGTGCCAGCAGTTCCGCAGTCCTACAGGTCTCTGGGGCCAACGTCCTGACTTTC. Amino acids: CASSSAVLQVSGANVLTF.

This clone was seen more than once but under ten times. V usage is TRBV12-3 or TRBV12-4 and J usage is TRBJ2-7; no definite D call. The germline V and J ends were trimmed by 4 bases and 2 bases, with 3 bases remaining between them. CDR3 length: 11 amino acids. The CDR3: CASSSTYEQYF. The CDR3 DNA follows: TGTGCCAGCAGTTCTACCTACGAGCAGTACTTC.

The rearrangement uses TRBV7-9 and TRBJ2-7, with a tentative D call TRBD2 (5 bases). Per the germline V gene, CDR1 is SEHNR and CDR2 is FQNEAQ (reference sequence). Trimming left V 5 bases short and J 3 bases short, with 14 bases between. The CDR3 contains 14 residues. CDR3 coding DNA: TGTGCCAGCAGCCCATCCGGGGTAAACTACGAGCAGTACTTC. Amino acid sequence: CASSPSGVNYEQYF.

The V gene is TRBV27, the J gene TRBJ1-2; 9 bases are shared with TRBD1. The germline V gene encodes CDR1 MNHEY and CDR2 SMNVEV (reference sequence). With V trimmed by 5 bases and J by 8 bases, 6 bases remained unmatched. This CDR3 has 13 amino acids. Here the CDR3 DNA reads TGTGCCAGCAGTAAACAGGGGGCCGGGGGCTACACCTTC. As protein: CASSKQGAGGYTF.

The chain links TRBV5-1 to TRBJ1-2; a possible D gene is TRBD1 (6 bases). This CDR3 has 15 residues. Trimming left V 0 bases short and J 6 bases short, with 15 bases between. CDR1 is SGHRS and CDR2 is YFSETQ in the germline V gene. In DNA form, the CDR3 reads TGCGCCAGCAGCTTGGGCGGCAGGGGTTCAGATGGCTACACCTTC. Residues: CASSLGGRGSDGYTF. The full variable domain, in which reference TRBV5-1 and TRBJ1-2 provide the parts outside the CDR3, is KAGVTQTPRYLIKTRGQQVTLSCSPISGHRSVSWYQQTPGQGLQFLFEYFSETQRNKGNFPGRFSGRQFSNSRSEMNVSTLELGDSALYLCASSLGGRGSDGYTFGSGTRLTVV.

The gene calls are TRBV11-2 and TRBJ2-1, with 7 bases matching TRBD2. Per the germline V gene, CDR1 is SGHAT and CDR2 is FQNNGV. CDR3 size: 15 residues. Trimming cost V 3 bases and J 4 bases; bases outside gene matches: 6. CDR3 DNA: TGTGCCAGCAGCTTTGCTGGGGGGGATTACAATGAGCAGTTCTTC. The encoded protein is CASSFAGGDYNEQFF.

This clone was seen a single time. The chain couples TRBV20-1 to TRBJ2-1; the D is unclear. Per germline, CDR1 DFQATT and CDR2 SNEGSKA (reference sequence). V dropped 5 bases and J dropped 7 bases, with 6 bases sitting between them. The CDR3 spans 10 residues. For the CDR3, the DNA is TGCAGTGCTCGTTTGAATGAGCAGTTCTTC. Its translation is CSARLNEQFF.

This clone was seen a handful of times. The CDR3 spells CASGGSGNTIYF. The CDR3 region has the DNA TGTGCCAGCGGGGGGTCCGGAAACACCATATATTTT. This chain uses TRBV9 with TRBJ1-3; possible D gene TRBD1, 5 bases. Germline V gives CDR1 SGDLS, CDR2 YYNGEE. The ends were cut back, 7 bases at V and 4 bases at J, with 9 bases in the middle. The CDR3 totals 12 residues.

This chain uses TRBV6-5 with TRBJ2-7, with 11 nucleotides matching TRBD1. V shed 6 bases, J shed 3 bases, and the junction held 7 bases outside the gene matches. The CDR3 has 15 residues. Germline-derived CDR1 and CDR2 are MNHEY and SVGAGI. The CDR3 nucleotides are TGTGCCAGCAGCCCGGACAGGGGGCGTTTCTACGAGCAGTACTTC. It specifies CASSPDRGRFYEQYF.

This clone was observed a few times. The CDR3 reads CASSRRGALGEQYF. The CDR3 DNA reads TGTGCCAGCAGCCGACGGGGGGCATTGGGAGAGCAGTACTTC. The genes are TRBV5-6 and TRBJ2-7, with D perhaps matching TRBD2 (7 bases). Trimming removed 4 bases from V and 7 bases from J, with 18 bases in between. Germline values: CDR1 SGHDT, CDR2 YYEEEE. CDR3 length equals 14 residues.

The CDR3 DNA sequence: TGTGCCAGCAGCTTAGATTCGGGGTCCAACTCCTACGAGCAGTACTTC. Translating gives CASSLDSGSNSYEQYF. The chain couples TRBV11-3 to TRBJ2-7, with D tentatively TRBD2 (5 bases). Germline CDR1 SGHNT, CDR2 YENEEA. The V gene lost 0 bases and the J gene lost 0 bases, with 12 bases spanning the gap. CDR3 length equals 16 residues.

The chain employs TRBV6-1 and TRBJ2-7; 7 bases map to TRBD1. Germline V gene data show CDR1 as MNHNS and CDR2 as SASEGT. The V gene end was trimmed by 3 bases and the J gene end by 3 bases; junction bases not matched to a gene: 8. CDR3 size: 15 residues. In DNA, the CDR3 is TGTGCCAGCAGTGAGGCCGGGACAGCGGACTACGAGCAGTACTTC. Translation: CASSEAGTADYEQYF.

The chain couples TRBV4-1 to TRBJ2-7; D perhaps matches TRBD2 (7 bases). Per the germline V gene, CDR1 is MGHRA and CDR2 is YSYEKL. The CDR3 contains 15 residues. V lost 0 bases to trimming and J lost 2 bases, with 11 bases between them. The CDR3 spells CASSQDWGGTYEQYF. As DNA, the CDR3 is TGCGCCAGCAGCCAAGATTGGGGGGGCACCTACGAGCAGTACTTC.

The chain has TRBV19 and TRBJ2-7; the match to TRBD1 covers 9 bases. The CDR3 spans 14 residues. J gave up 2 bases and V 6 bases, and 5 bases lay outside the gene matches. Germline V gives CDR1 LNHDA, CDR2 SQIVND (reference sequence). The CDR3 protein is CASRVDRGAYEQYF. DNA for the CDR3: TGTGCCAGTAGGGTCGACAGGGGGGCCTACGAGCAGTACTTC.

The chain joins TRBV6-1 to TRBJ1-5; 9 nucleotides align to TRBD1. Germline V gene data show CDR1 as MNHNS and CDR2 as SASEGT. This CDR3 region has 15 residues. J was trimmed by 4 bases and V by 3 bases; bases with no gene match: 4. The CDR3 region has the DNA TGTGCCAGCAGTGAGGGACAGGGTAAGAATCAGCCCCAGCATTTT. It yields the protein CASSEGQGKNQPQHF.